The 29 T cell receptor beta chains in this list originate from one sample, sequenced in a study of cytomegalovirus exposure and HLA in healthy donors. Use of 60 Vbeta and 13 Jbeta primers characterized the PCR. The data were produced by immunoSEQ multiplex PCR, yet TCRdb's version contains in-frame clones alone and is incomplete. The sample contains some 170,000 clones, 72% of which appear only once. The material sequenced was PBMCs. The receptors shown here come from a human donor in good health.

The V and J genes are TRBV7-6 and TRBJ2-5; 9 bases are a match to TRBD1. Germline values: CDR1 SGHVS, CDR2 FNYEAQ. CDR3 length: 16 residues. J lost 0 bases, V lost 5 bases, and 7 bases had no gene match. CDR3 sequence reads: CASSVTGGRYQETQYF. The CDR3 DNA reads TGTGCCAGCAGCGTCACAGGGGGCAGGTACCAAGAGACCCAGTACTTC. Looking up the rest from reference TRBV7-6 and TRBJ2-5 gives the full variable domain: GAGVSQSPRYKVTKRGQDVALRCDPISGHVSLYWYRQALGQGPEFLTYFNYEAQQDKSGLPNDRFSAERPEGSISTLTIQRTEQRDSAMYRCASSVTGGRYQETQYFGPGTRLLVL.

The V and J genes are TRBV21-1 and TRBJ2-6; the table's D call TRBD1 went unverified against the DNA. TRBV21-1 represents a pseudogene. The CDR3 extends over 17 amino acids. The chain's CDR3 is CARVTGTGESGANVLTF. CDR3 in DNA: TGTGCCAGGGTAACCGGGACAGGGGAGTCTGGGGCCAACGTCCTGACTTTC.

The chain links TRBV27 to TRBJ1-1, with D unclear. The CDR3 totals 14 residues. Germline values: CDR1 MNHEY, CDR2 SMNVEV (reference sequence). V was shortened by 7 bases and J by 4 bases, with 16 bases between the two germline ends. CDR3 bases: TGTGCCAGCACCCAGATTGGCACGGGCACTGAAGCTTTCTTT. Residues: CASTQIGTGTEAFF.

This rearrangement joins TRBV7-9 to TRBJ2-5; 8 positions agree with TRBD2. This CDR3 is 15 amino acids long. V dropped 5 bases and J dropped 4; count of bases not matched to a gene: 9. From germline, CDR1 is SEHNR and CDR2 FQNEAQ (reference sequence). For the CDR3, the DNA is TGTGCCAGCAGCCTAACGGGGGGGACGACAGAGACCCAGTACTTC. Translation: CASSLTGGTTETQYF.

The V gene is TRBV11-1, the J gene TRBJ2-1, with D possibly TRBD2 on 5 matching bases. The CDR3 loop spans 13 amino acids. V lost 1 base and J lost 9, with 10 bases in between. Germline V gene sequence: CDR1 SGHAT, CDR2 FQDESV (reference sequence). CDR3: CASSLDREGEQFF. CDR3 DNA: TGTGCCAGCAGCTTAGATCGCGAGGGTGAGCAGTTCTTC.

The chain joins TRBV7-9 to TRBJ1-2, with D perhaps TRBD1 (5 bases). V lost 2 bases to trimming and J lost 6 bases, with 10 bases between them. The CDR3 contains 13 residues. Germline CDR1 is SEHNR and CDR2 is FQNEAQ (reference sequence). CDR3 nucleotides: TGTGCCAGCAGCTTACCACAGGCGGATGGCTACACCTTC. This encodes CASSLPQADGYTF.

This clone was counted between two and nine times. The genes are TRBV4-2 and TRBJ1-5; a weak D match, TRBD1 (6 bases). The V end lost 1 base, the J end lost 0 bases, and 10 bases lay between the germline ends. Germline V gene sequence: CDR1 LGHNA, CDR2 YNFKEQ. This CDR3 has 16 amino acids. CDR3 region: CASSQVQGYSNQPQHF. CDR3 coding DNA: TGTGCCAGCAGCCAAGTACAGGGATATAGCAATCAGCCCCAGCATTTT.

DNA for the CDR3: TGCGCCAGCAGCTCGGGACAGGTCTACGAGCAGTACTTC. This sequence encodes CASSSGQVYEQYF. The rearrangement joins TRBV5-1 to TRBJ2-7; 8 bases fit TRBD1. This CDR3 has 13 amino acids. V was pared by 3 bases and J by 3 bases, with 2 bases of the junction left unmatched. Germline V gene sequence: CDR1 SGHRS, CDR2 YFSETQ.

The sample holds a few counts of this clone. The V call is TRBV7-2, the J call TRBJ2-3; no clear D. In germline, CDR1 is SGHTA, CDR2 FQGNSA. CDR3 length: 12 amino acids. Trimming cost V 5 bases and J 8 bases, with 11 bases left between them. In DNA, the CDR3 is TGTGCCAGCAGCGCGGTTCTGGGTACGCAGTATTTT. Translation: CASSAVLGTQYF.

The rearrangement links TRBV4-1 to TRBJ2-7, with TRBD2 matching 8 bases. V was pared by 0 bases and J by 9 bases, with 13 bases of the junction left unmatched. The CDR3 is 16 residues long. The V gene's germline CDR1 is MGHRA and CDR2 YSYEKL. The CDR3 nucleotides read TGCGCCAGCAGCCAAGAAGAGTCCGGCGGGGGGCTAGGGCAGTACTTC. It encodes CASSQEESGGGLGQYF.

The rearrangement joins TRBV5-6 to TRBJ2-3; D unresolved. This CDR3 comprises 14 residues. V was cut by 2 bases and J by 5 bases, with 12 bases left in between. From germline, CDR1 is SGHDT and CDR2 YYEEEE. The CDR3 protein is CASSFSLLRDTQYF. In nucleotides, the CDR3 is TGTGCCAGCAGCTTCTCCCTACTCCGAGATACGCAGTATTTT.

The chain uses TRBV7-2 and TRBJ1-5, with D perhaps matching TRBD1 (6 bases). CDR1 and CDR2 (germline): SGHTA, FQGNSA. The CDR3 sequence is 14 residues long. V was shortened by 3 bases and J by 4 bases, with 10 bases between the two germline ends. CDR3 nucleotides: TGTGCCAGCAGCTTGACAGGCTCAAATCAGCCCCAGCATTTT. Encoded protein: CASSLTGSNQPQHF. The full variable domain, its missing parts supplied by reference TRBV7-2 and TRBJ1-5, is GAGVSQSPSNKVTEKGKDVELRCDPISGHTALYWYRQSLGQGLEFLIYFQGNSAPDKSGLPSDRFSAERTGGSVSTLTIQRTQQEDSAVYLCASSLTGSNQPQHFGDGTRLSIL.

The chain employs TRBV5-4 and TRBJ1-2; D might be TRBD1 (5 bases). The CDR3 length is 13 residues. The V gene's germline CDR1 is SGHNT and CDR2 YYREEE (reference sequence). V dropped 5 bases and J dropped 8 bases, with 16 bases sitting between them. This CDR3 reads CASRFQGAQGYTF. Here the CDR3 DNA reads TGTGCCAGCAGATTTCAAGGGGCGCAGGGCTACACCTTC. The complete variable domain, with remaining parts taken from reference TRBV5-4 and TRBJ1-2, reads ETGVTQSPTHLIKTRGQQVTLRCSSQSGHNTVSWYQQALGQGPQFIFQYYREEENGRGNFPPRFSGLQFPNYSSELNVNALELDDSALYLCASRFQGAQGYTFGSGTRLTVV.

Of note for this clone: This CDR3 is also generated by other DNA sequences in the sample. The chain joins TRBV11-2 to TRBJ2-7, with no clear D. Germline-derived CDR1 and CDR2 are SGHAT and FQNNGV. V was shortened by 1 base and J by 3 bases, with 7 bases between the two germline ends. The CDR3 consists of 13 residues. The CDR3 loop reads CASSLAPVYEQYF. In DNA form, the CDR3 reads TGTGCCAGCAGCTTAGCCCCTGTCTACGAGCAGTACTTC.

This clone was counted a few times. The chain recombines TRBV4-3 with TRBJ2-1; 10 bases are shared with TRBD2. V was clipped by 1 base and J by 6 bases; unmatched bases: 6. Germline V gives CDR1 LGHNA, CDR2 YSLEER. This CDR3 has 16 amino acids. The CDR3 region is CASSQVGTSEINEQFF. In nucleotides, the CDR3 is TGCGCCAGCAGCCAAGTCGGGACTAGCGAGATCAATGAGCAGTTCTTC.

The chain is built from TRBV19 and TRBJ1-5, with 11 bases matching TRBD1. The ends lost 7 bases at V and 4 bases at J; junction bases unmatched: 3. Per germline, CDR1 LNHDA and CDR2 SQIVND (reference sequence). The CDR3 is 14 residues long. As DNA, the CDR3 is TGTGCCAGTACCGGGACAGGGGGAAATCAGCCCCAGCATTTT. Translation gives CASTGTGGNQPQHF.

The chain carries TRBV6-5 and TRBJ2-1, with 7 bases identical to TRBD2. From germline, CDR1 is MNHEY and CDR2 SVGAGI. Trimming cost V 8 bases and J 8 bases; bases outside gene matches: 9. The CDR3 extends over 13 amino acids. CDR3 loop: CASGEGIQDEQFF. The CDR3 DNA is TGTGCCAGCGGGGAGGGAATTCAGGATGAGCAGTTCTTC.

This clone was counted a few times. V and J are TRBV5-1 and TRBJ1-2; TRBD1 aligns across 12 bases. The CDR3 covers 16 residues. V gave up 4 bases and J gave up 8 bases; unmatched junction bases: 12. Germline V gives CDR1 SGHRS, CDR2 YFSETQ. DNA of the CDR3: TGCGCCAGCAGCATTGGGACAGGGGGCGCGGGAGAAGGCTACACCTTC. Translating it yields CASSIGTGGAGEGYTF.

This clone was seen only a few times. The V and J genes are TRBV15 and TRBJ2-5; TRBD1 matches at 7 bases. The CDR3 contains 15 residues. J gave up 5 bases and V 3 bases, and 9 bases lay outside the gene matches. CDR1 LNHNV and CDR2 YYDKDF come from the germline V gene (reference sequence). CDR3: CATSSRTGLGETQYF. CDR3 DNA: TGTGCCACCAGCAGCAGGACAGGTCTTGGGGAGACCCAGTACTTC.

The chain has TRBV5-1 and TRBJ2-3, with TRBD2 matching over 10 bases. The V and J ends lost 4 bases and 0 bases, in that order; junction bases with no gene match: 5. Germline CDR1 is SGHRS and CDR2 is YFSETQ. The CDR3 runs 16 residues. The CDR3 spells CASSVSGGPSTDTQYF. The CDR3 DNA sequence: TGCGCCAGCAGCGTTAGCGGGGGGCCTAGCACAGATACGCAGTATTTT.

This clone was detected a few times. The chain uses TRBV5-1 and TRBJ2-5; tentative D call: TRBD1 (6 bases). In germline, CDR1 is SGHRS, CDR2 YFSETQ. The CDR3 totals 15 residues. The V gene lost 4 bases and the J gene lost 2 bases, with 15 bases spanning the gap. Here the CDR3 reads CASSTTGHAQETQYF. Written as DNA, the CDR3 is TGCGCCAGCAGCACAACGGGACATGCTCAAGAGACCCAGTACTTC.

The chain joins TRBV9 to TRBJ2-6; D uncertain. V lost 0 bases to trimming and J lost 0 bases, with 7 bases between them. The CDR3 consists of 16 residues. Per germline, CDR1 SGDLS and CDR2 YYNGEE. CDR3 in DNA: TGTGCCAGCAGCGTAGTGGGCATCTCTGGGGCCAACGTCCTGACTTTC. Its translation: CASSVVGISGANVLTF.

The chain couples TRBV9 to TRBJ2-2; 7 bases are a match to TRBD1. Germline CDR1 and CDR2: SGDLS and YYNGEE. The ends lost 0 bases at V and 4 bases at J; junction bases unmatched: 6. The CDR3 consists of 16 residues. The CDR3 DNA is TGTGCCAGCAGCGTAGTAGGGCAGGGGGTCACCGGGGAGCTGTTTTTT. Encoded protein: CASSVVGQGVTGELFF.

V gene TRBV2 combines with J gene TRBJ2-5; 10 bases line up with TRBD2. The germline gives CDR1 SNHLY, CDR2 FYNNEI. Trimming removed 4 bases from V and 6 bases from J; junction bases left unmatched: 14. The CDR3 is 17 amino acids. CDR3 DNA sequence: TGTGCCAGCAGTGTCCCTCAGACAAGCGGGGGGGATCAGACCCAGTACTTC. This sequence encodes CASSVPQTSGGDQTQYF.

This clone has more than one count but fewer than ten. The rearrangement links TRBV18 to TRBJ2-7, with TRBD1 identical over 10 bases. Germline V lookup: CDR1 KGHSH, CDR2 LQKENI. The CDR3 runs 14 residues. V dropped 6 bases and J dropped 7; count of bases not matched to a gene: 9. The CDR3 is CASSWGQGKWEQYF. CDR3 nucleotide sequence: TGTGCCAGCTCGTGGGGACAGGGGAAGTGGGAGCAGTACTTC.

The V gene is TRBV13, the J gene TRBJ1-6; unclear D gene. CDR1 PRHDT and CDR2 FYEKMQ come from the germline V gene (reference sequence). CDR3 length: 14 residues. V dropped 5 bases and J dropped 12 bases, with 17 bases sitting between them. The chain's CDR3 is CASSVSVGVGPLHF. The CDR3 DNA reads TGTGCCAGCAGCGTGAGCGTCGGGGTGGGACCCCTCCACTTT.

The chain is built from TRBV21-1 and TRBJ1-6. TRBV21-1 is described as a pseudogene. The CDR3 has 13 amino acids. This chain's CDR3 is CATSGKGGSPLHF. The CDR3 DNA is TGTGCCACCAGCGGAAAGGGCGGGTCACCCCTCCACTTT.

The sample holds a few counts of this clone. The rearrangement joins TRBV9 to TRBJ2-2; the D gene is possibly TRBD2 (5 bases). This CDR3 is built from 14 residues. Per the germline V gene, CDR1 is SGDLS and CDR2 is YYNGEE. The ends were cut back, 4 bases at V and 8 bases at J, with 15 bases in the middle. CDR3 residues: CASSLAPERGELFF. CDR3 bases: TGTGCCAGCAGCCTAGCACCCGAGCGTGGGGAGCTGTTTTTT.

The chain is built from TRBV6-6 and TRBJ2-2; 7 nucleotides align to TRBD1. This CDR3 region has 15 residues. Germline CDR1 reads MNHNY; CDR2 reads SVGAGI (reference sequence). With V trimmed by 6 bases and J by 1 base, 5 bases remained unmatched. The DNA for the CDR3 is TGTGCCAGCAGCCCGAGGACAGGGAACACCGGGGAGCTGTTTTTT. The encoded protein is CASSPRTGNTGELFF.